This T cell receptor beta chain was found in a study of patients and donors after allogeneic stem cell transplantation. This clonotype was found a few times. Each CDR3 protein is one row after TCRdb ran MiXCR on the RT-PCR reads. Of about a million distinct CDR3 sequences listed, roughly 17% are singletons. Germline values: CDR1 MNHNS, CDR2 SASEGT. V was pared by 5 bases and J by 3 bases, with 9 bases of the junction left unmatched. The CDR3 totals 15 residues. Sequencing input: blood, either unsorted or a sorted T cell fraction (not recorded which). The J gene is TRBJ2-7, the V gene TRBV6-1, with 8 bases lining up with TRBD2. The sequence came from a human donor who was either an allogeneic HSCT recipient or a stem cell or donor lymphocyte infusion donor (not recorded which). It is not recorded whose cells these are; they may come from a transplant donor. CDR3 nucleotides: TGTGCCAGCAGTAAACCCCGGGAGGGCCGCTACGAGCAGTACTTC. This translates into CASSKPREGRYEQYF.